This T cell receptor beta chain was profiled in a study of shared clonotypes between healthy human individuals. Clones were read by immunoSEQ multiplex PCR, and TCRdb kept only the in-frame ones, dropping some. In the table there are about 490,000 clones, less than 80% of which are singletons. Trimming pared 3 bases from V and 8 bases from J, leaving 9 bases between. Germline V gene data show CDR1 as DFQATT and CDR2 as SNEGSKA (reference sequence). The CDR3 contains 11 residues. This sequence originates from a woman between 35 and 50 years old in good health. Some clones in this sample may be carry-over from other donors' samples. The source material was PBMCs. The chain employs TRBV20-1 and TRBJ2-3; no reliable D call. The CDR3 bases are TGCAGTGCTAGTCTAACGTCTACGCAGTATTTT. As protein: CSASLTSTQYF.